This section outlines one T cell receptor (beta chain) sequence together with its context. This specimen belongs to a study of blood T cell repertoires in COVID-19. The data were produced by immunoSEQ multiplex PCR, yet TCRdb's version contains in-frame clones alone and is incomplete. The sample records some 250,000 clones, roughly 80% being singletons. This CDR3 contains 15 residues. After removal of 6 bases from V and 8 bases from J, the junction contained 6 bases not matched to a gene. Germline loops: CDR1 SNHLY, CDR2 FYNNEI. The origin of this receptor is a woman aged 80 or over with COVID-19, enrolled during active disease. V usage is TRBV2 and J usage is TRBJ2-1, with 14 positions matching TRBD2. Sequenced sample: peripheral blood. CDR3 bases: TGTGCCAGCAGCCGGACTAGCGGGAGGAGGGATGAGCAGTTCTTC. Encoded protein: CASSRTSGRRDEQFF.